A single TCR beta chain is shown here with its context. Sequenced by immunoSEQ multiplex PCR; TCRdb stores in-frame clones only, minus some. The sample has more than 65,000 clones; around 94% are singletons. This record belongs to a study of technical replicates of blood from a few donors. The origin of this receptor is a human donor in good health. Material for sequencing was T cells isolated from PBMCs.

As DNA, the CDR3 is TGTGCCAGCAGCTTAGTGTCCCCACAGTACTTC. Encoded protein: CASSLVSPQYF. The genes are TRBV7-2 and TRBJ2-4; D gene uncertain. V shed 1 base and J shed 13 bases, with 8 bases lying between them. Germline V gene data show CDR1 as SGHTA and CDR2 as FQGNSA. The CDR3 is made up of 11 amino acids.